This T cell receptor (beta chain) was sequenced in a study of blood T cells in healthy people across ages. Study-wide results and caveats: Older age went with lower TCR beta diversity per million T cells, in a roughly linear way. Whereas aged donors had fewer naive CD4+ cells, long-lived donors had more of them and higher diversity.

Germline CDR1 and CDR2: SGHTA and FQGNSA. V dropped 2 bases and J dropped 3 bases, with 11 bases sitting between them. The CDR3 covers 14 residues. PCR was performed a second time for roughly 7 to 12 cycles using a sample-barcoded 5' primer and a J-beta primer mix. One entry per CDR3 protein, called by TCRdb with MiXCR from the 5' RACE reads. The profile covers 750,000 to 950,000 distinct CDR3 sequences, with approximately 32% appearing a single time and around 9.6% taken by the ten largest. This clonotype was seen ten or more times. Its antigen remains unidentified. These data were likewise used in another study, on T cells of mothers and their children. That paper adds: Using around 1.4 ug per 15 ul, all extracted RNA underwent cDNA synthesis. The data showed no persistent microchimeric T cell clones.

The TCR was taken from a woman in her thirties or forties in good health. Source material: blood. The chain joins TRBV7-2 to TRBJ2-7; D possibly corresponds to TRBD1 (7 bases). CDR3 loop: CASSLSGGRYEQYF. CDR3 in DNA: TGTGCCAGCAGCTTATCAGGGGGGCGCTACGAGCAGTACTTC.